This TCR beta chain was documented in a study of regulatory T cells in long-lasting Graves disease. General study results and limits: Patients with persistent disease showed a bias toward TRBV28, TRBJ1-2 and TRBJ2-5.

This clonotype has a count of ten or more. The antigen remains unidentified. Investigators prepared the TCR beta libraries by applying iRepertoire HTBI primers and Arm-PCR of CDR3 regions. Using its own MiXCR run on the multiplex PCR reads, TCRdb lists one record per CDR3 protein. In the table there are approximately 360,000 distinct CDR3 sequences, approximately 23% of which are singletons. Time point in this sample: persistent/refractory GD, antithyroid drugs over 5 years with positive TRAb. The TCR library was prepared using RNA isolated from PBMCs. Trimming removed 5 bases from V and 9 bases from J, with 11 bases in between. Per germline, CDR1 MDHEN and CDR2 SYDVKM. The length of the CDR3 is 12 residues.

The sequencing used peripheral blood mononuclear cells (PBMCs), collected when the disease was refractory, from a patient treated with antithyroid drugs. J is TRBJ2-1 and V is TRBV28, with no clear D. The sequence came from a woman aged 40 to 50 with Graves disease. In DNA form, the CDR3 reads TGTGCCAGCAGTACCAGTCTGCCTGAGCAGTTCTTC. Translating gives CASSTSLPEQFF.